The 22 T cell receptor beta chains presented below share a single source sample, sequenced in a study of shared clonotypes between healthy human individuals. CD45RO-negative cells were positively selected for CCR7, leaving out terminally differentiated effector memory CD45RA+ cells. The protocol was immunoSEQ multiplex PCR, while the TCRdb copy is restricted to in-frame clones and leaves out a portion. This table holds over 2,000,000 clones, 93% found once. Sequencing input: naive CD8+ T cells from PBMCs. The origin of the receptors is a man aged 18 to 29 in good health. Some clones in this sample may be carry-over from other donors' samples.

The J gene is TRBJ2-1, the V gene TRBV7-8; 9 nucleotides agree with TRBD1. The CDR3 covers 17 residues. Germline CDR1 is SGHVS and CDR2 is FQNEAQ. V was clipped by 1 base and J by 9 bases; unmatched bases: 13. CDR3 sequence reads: CASSLEFGDRARSEQFF. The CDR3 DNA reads TGTGCCAGCAGCTTAGAGTTCGGGGACAGGGCTCGGAGTGAGCAGTTCTTC.

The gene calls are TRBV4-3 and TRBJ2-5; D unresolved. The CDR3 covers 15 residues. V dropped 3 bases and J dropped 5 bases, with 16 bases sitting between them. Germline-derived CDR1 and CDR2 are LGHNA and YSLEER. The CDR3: CASSQAHRPGETQYF. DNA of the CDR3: TGCGCCAGCAGCCAGGCCCACCGTCCCGGGGAGACCCAGTACTTC.

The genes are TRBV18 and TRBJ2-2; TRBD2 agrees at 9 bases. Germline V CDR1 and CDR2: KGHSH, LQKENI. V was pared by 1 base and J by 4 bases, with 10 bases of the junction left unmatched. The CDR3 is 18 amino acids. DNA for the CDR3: TGTGCCAGCTCACCACTTCATTTAGCGGGAGTATCCACCGGGGAGCTGTTTTTT. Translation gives CASSPLHLAGVSTGELFF. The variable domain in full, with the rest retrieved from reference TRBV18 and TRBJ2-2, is NAGVMQNPRHLVRRRGQEARLRCSPMKGHSHVYWYRQLPEEGLKFMVYLQKENIIDESGMPKERFSAEFPKEGPSILRIQQVVRGDSAAYFCASSPLHLAGVSTGELFFGEGSRLTVL.

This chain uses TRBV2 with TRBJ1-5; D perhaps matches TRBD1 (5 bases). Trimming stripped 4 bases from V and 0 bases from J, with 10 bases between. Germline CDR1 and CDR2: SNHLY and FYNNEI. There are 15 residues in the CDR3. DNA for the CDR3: TGTGCCAGCAGTGGGGGACGCGATAGCAATCAGCCCCAGCATTTT. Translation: CASSGGRDSNQPQHF.

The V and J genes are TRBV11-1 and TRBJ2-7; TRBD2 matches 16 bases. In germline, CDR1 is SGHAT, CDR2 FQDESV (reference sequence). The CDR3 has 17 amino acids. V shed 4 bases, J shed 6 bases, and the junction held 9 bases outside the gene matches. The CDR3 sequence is CASSWGLAGGPYREQYF. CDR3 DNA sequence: TGTGCCAGCAGCTGGGGACTAGCGGGAGGGCCGTATCGCGAGCAGTACTTC. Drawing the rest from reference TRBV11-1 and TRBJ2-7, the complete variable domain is EAEVAQSPRYKITEKSQAVAFWCDPISGHATLYWYRQILGQGPELLVQFQDESVVDDSQLPKDRFSAERLKGVDSTLKIQPAELGDSAMYLCASSWGLAGGPYREQYFGPGTRLTVT.

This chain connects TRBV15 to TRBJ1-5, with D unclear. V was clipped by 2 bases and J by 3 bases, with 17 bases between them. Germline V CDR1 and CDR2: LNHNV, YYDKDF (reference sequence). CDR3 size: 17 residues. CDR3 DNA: TGTGCCACCAGCAGAAGCGGGATCCCCGGCGACAATCAGCCCCAGCATTTT. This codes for CATSRSGIPGDNQPQHF.

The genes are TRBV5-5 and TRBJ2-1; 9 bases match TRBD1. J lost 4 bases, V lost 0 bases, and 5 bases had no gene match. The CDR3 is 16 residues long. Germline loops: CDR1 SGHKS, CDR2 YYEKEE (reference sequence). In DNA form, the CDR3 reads TGTGCCAGCAGCTTGGACGGGACAGGGATTTACAATGAGCAGTTCTTC. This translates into CASSLDGTGIYNEQFF.

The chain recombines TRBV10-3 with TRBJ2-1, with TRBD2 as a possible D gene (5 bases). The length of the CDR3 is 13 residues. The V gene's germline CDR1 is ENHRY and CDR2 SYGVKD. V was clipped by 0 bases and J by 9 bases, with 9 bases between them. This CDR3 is CAISESFRGEQFF. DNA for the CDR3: TGTGCCATCAGTGAGTCCTTCCGGGGTGAGCAGTTCTTC.

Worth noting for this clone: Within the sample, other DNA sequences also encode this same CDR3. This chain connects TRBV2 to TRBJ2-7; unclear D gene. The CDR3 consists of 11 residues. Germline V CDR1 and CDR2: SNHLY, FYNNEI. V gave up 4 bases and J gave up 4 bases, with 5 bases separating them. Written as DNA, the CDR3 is TGTGCCAGCAGTGGGATATACGAGCAGTACTTC. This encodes CASSGIYEQYF.

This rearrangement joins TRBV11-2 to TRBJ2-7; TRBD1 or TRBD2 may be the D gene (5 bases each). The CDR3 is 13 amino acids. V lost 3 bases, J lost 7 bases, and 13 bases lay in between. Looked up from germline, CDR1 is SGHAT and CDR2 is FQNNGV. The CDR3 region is CASSFGTALEQYF. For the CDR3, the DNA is TGTGCCAGCAGCTTCGGGACGGCGCTAGAGCAGTACTTC. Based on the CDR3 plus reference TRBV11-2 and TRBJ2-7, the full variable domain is EAGVAQSPRYKIIEKRQSVAFWCNPISGHATLYWYQQILGQGPKLLIQFQNNGVVDDSQLPKDRFSAERLKGVDSTLKIQPAKLEDSAVYLCASSFGTALEQYFGPGTRLTVT.

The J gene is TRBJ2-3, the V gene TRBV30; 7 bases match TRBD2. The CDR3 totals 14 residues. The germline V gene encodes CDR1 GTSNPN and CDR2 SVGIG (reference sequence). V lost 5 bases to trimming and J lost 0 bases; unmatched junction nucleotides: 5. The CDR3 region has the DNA TGTGCCTGGGGGGCAGCGGGAAGCACAGATACGCAGTATTTT. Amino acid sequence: CAWGAAGSTDTQYF.

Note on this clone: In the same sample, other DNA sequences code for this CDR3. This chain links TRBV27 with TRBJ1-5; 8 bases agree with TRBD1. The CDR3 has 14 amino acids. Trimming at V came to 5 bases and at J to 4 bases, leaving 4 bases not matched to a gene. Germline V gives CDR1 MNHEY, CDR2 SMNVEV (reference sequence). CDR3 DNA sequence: TGTGCCAGCAGTCCTCGACAGGGGAATCAGCCCCAGCATTTT. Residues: CASSPRQGNQPQHF.

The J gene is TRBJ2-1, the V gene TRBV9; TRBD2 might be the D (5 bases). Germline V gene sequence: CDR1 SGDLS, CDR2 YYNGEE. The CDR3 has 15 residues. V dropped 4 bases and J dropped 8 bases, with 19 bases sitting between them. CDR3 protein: CASSTPPPSGYEQFF. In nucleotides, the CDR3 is TGTGCCAGCAGCACCCCGCCACCGTCGGGGTATGAGCAGTTCTTC.

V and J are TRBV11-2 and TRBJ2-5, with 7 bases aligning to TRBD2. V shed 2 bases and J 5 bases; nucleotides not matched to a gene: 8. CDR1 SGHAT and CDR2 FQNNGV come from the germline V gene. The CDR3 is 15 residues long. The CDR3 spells CASSLLAGGRETQYF. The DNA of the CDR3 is TGTGCCAGCAGCTTATTAGCGGGCGGCCGGGAGACCCAGTACTTC. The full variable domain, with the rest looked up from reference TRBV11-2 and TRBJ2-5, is EAGVAQSPRYKIIEKRQSVAFWCNPISGHATLYWYQQILGQGPKLLIQFQNNGVVDDSQLPKDRFSAERLKGVDSTLKIQPAKLEDSAVYLCASSLLAGGRETQYFGPGTRLLVL.

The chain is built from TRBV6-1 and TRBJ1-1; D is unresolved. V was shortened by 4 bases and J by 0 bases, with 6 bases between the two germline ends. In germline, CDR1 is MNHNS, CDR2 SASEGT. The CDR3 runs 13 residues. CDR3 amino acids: CASSGRLNTEAFF. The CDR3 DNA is TGTGCCAGCAGTGGGCGGTTGAACACTGAAGCTTTCTTT.

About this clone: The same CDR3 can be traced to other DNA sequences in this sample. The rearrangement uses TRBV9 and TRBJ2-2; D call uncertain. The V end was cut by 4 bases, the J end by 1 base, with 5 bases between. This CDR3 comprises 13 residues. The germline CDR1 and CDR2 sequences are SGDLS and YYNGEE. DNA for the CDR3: TGTGCCAGCAGCCCGGGGAACACCGGGGAGCTGTTTTTT. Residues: CASSPGNTGELFF.

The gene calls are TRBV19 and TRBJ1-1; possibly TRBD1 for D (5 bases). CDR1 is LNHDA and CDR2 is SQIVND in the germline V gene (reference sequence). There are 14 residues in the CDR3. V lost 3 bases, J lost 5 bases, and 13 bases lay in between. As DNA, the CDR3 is TGTGCCAGTAGTATGTCATCGGGGGGAACTGAAGCTTTCTTT. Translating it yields CASSMSSGGTEAFF.

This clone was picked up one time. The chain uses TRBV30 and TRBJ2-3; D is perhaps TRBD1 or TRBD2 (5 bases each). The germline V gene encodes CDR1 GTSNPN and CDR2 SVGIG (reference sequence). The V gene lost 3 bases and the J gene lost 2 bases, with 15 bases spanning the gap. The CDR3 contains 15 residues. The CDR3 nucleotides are TGTGCCTGGAGATTCCGGGACCTCGACACAGATACGCAGTATTTT. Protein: CAWRFRDLDTDTQYF.

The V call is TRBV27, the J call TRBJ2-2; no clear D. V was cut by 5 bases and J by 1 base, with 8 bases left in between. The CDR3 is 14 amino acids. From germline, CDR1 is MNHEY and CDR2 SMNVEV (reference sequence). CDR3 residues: CASSIRQNTGELFF. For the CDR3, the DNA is TGTGCCAGCAGTATCCGACAGAACACCGGGGAGCTGTTTTTT.

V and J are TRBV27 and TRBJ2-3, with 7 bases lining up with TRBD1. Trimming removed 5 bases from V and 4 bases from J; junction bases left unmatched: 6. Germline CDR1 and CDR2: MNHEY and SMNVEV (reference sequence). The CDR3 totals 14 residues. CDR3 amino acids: CASSPDRVADTQYF. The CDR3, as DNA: TGTGCCAGCAGTCCTGACAGGGTGGCAGATACGCAGTATTTT.

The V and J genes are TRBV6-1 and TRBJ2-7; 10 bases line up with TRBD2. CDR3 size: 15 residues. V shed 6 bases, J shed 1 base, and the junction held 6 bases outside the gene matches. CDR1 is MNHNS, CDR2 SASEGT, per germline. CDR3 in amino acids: CASRTSGPHSYEQYF. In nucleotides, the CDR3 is TGTGCCAGCAGGACTAGCGGGCCCCATTCCTACGAGCAGTACTTC.

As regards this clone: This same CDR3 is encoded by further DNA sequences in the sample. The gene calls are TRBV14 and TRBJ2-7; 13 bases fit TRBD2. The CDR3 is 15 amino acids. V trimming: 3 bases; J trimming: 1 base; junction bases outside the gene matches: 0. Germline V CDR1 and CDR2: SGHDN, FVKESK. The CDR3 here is CASSQGLAGSYEQYF. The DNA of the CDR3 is TGTGCCAGCAGCCAGGGACTAGCGGGATCCTACGAGCAGTACTTC.